In this sample, the clone carrying this TCR beta chain turned up a few times. The antigen remains undetermined. The sample comes from a study of T cell responses to AZD1222 COVID-19 vaccine. The CDR3 is 12 residues long. The trim removed 8 bases at V and 9 bases at J, leaving 5 bases unmatched. Germline lookup yields CDR1 ENHRY and CDR2 SYGVKD. The repertoire was sequenced with immunoSEQ multiplex PCR; TCRdb's copy has only in-frame clones and lacks some. This sample has under 70,000 clones; approximately 88% occur once, and the top ten carry about 14%. Whole-study results and caveats: Seropositivity was recorded at baseline in only 6 or 7 AZD1222 recipients. CD4 TCRs associated with vaccination spanned spike, dominating at 160-218 and 743-854. Mostly white British, mostly female donors; authors suggested clonal diversity may be underestimated.

This specimen consisted of peripheral blood, obtained 28 days after the second AZD1222 dose. The rearrangement uses TRBV10-3 and TRBJ2-1; 9 positions match TRBD1. The TCR comes from an adult who received the AZD1222 COVID-19 vaccine. The CDR3 reads CAIGTGTGEQFF. The CDR3 DNA follows: TGTGCCATCGGGACAGGGACAGGTGAGCAGTTCTTC.